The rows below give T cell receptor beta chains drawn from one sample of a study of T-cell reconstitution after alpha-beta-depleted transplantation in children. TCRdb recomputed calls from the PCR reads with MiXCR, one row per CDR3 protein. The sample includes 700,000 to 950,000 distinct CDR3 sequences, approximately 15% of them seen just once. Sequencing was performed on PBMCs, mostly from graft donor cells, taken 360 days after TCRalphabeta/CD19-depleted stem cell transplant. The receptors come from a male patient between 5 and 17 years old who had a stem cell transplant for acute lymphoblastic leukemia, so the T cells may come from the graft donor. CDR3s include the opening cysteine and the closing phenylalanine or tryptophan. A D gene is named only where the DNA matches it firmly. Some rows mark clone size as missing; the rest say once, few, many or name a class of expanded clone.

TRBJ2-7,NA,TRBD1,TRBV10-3,TGTGCCATCAGTGAACCAGGGGGCCCTAACTACGAGCAGTACTTC,CAISEPGGPNYEQYF
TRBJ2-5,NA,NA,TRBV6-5,TGTGCCAGCAGTTACTCGAGACAAGGGATTGAGGAGACCCAGTACTTC,CASSYSRQGIEETQYF
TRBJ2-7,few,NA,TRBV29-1,TGCAGCGTTGGAGGTGGTACAATTTCGTACGAGCAGTACTTC,CSVGGGTISYEQYF
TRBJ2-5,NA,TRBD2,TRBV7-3,TGTGCCAGCAGCTTAACGGGACTAGCGGGAGACGAGACCCAGTACTTC,CASSLTGLAGDETQYF
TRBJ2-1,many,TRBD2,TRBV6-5,TGTGCCAGCAGTTACCTCAGCGGGAGAGACTACAATGAGCAGTTCTTC,CASSYLSGRDYNEQFF
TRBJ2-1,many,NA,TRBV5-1,TGCGCCAGCGCGAGGGGATCGATACCCTACAATGAGCAGTTCTTC,CASARGSIPYNEQFF
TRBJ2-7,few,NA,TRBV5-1,TGCGCCAGCAGTTTGTTGCAGGGAGGATCCGACGAGCAGTACTTC,CASSLLQGGSDEQYF
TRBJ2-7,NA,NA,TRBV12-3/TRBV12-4,TGTGCCGGCAGTTTCGGGGACCCGTCCCAATACGAGCAGTACTTC,CAGSFGDPSQYEQYF
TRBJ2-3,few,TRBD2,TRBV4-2,TGTGCCAGCAGCCAACCGAAAGCCAGCGGGGGGAGCACAGATACGCAGTATTTT,CASSQPKASGGSTDTQYF
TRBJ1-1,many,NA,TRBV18,TGTGCCAGCAGCCCTACAGGGACTGAAGCTTTCTTT,CASSPTGTEAFF
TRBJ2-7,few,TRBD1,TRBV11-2,TGTGCCAGCAGCTTAATAAGGGGGCCCTACGAGCAGTACTTC,CASSLIRGPYEQYF
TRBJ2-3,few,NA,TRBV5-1,TGCGCCAGCAGCCCCCCCCAGGGGGGCTCCACAGATACGCAGTATTTT,CASSPPQGGSTDTQYF
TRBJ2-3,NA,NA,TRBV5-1,TGCGCCAGCAGCTTTTGGGTCCCAGATACGCAGTATTTT,CASSFWVPDTQYF
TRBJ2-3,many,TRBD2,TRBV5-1,TGCGCCAGCATCCTTAGCGGGATTAGCACAGATACGCAGTATTTT,CASILSGISTDTQYF
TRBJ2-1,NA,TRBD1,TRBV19,TGTGCCAGTAGTATTCGACAGGGTCTCTACAATGAGCAGTTCTTC,CASSIRQGLYNEQFF
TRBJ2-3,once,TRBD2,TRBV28,TGTGCCAGCTACCCGGGACTAGCGGGAGTCCGGGTGCAGTATTTT,CASYPGLAGVRVQYF
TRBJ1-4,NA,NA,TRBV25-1,TGTGCCAGCAGTGTAGGTTCAACTAATGAAAAACTGTTTTTT,CASSVGSTNEKLFF
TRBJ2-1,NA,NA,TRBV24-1,TGTGCCACCAGTCCCGATCATGAGCAGTTCTTC,CATSPDHEQFF
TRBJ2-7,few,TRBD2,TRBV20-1,TGCAGTGCTAGTAGCGGACTAGCGGGAGTTACCGAGCAGTACTTC,CSASSGLAGVTEQYF
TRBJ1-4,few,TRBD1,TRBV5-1,TGCGCCAGCAGCACCGACAGGGGTGGCACTAATGAAAAACTGTTTTTT,CASSTDRGGTNEKLFF
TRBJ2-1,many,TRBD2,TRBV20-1,TGCAGTGCTAGAGGACTAGCGGGAGTTGCTGAGCAGTTCTTC,CSARGLAGVAEQFF
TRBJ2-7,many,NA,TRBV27,TGTGCCAGCAGTTTATCGCCGGGATTTGGGCAGTACTTC,CASSLSPGFGQYF
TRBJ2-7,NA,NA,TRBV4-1,TGCGCCAGCAGCCTGCCGGGATTCGACTCCTACGAGCAGTACTTC,CASSLPGFDSYEQYF
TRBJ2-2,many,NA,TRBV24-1,TGTGCCACCAGTCCAACAGGAGCAAACACCGGGGAGCTGTTTTTT,CATSPTGANTGELFF
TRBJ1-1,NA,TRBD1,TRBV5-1,TGCGCCAGCAGCCCCGGGACAGGTGTAAACACTGAAGCTTTCTTT,CASSPGTGVNTEAFF
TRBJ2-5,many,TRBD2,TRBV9,TGTGCCAGCAGTCCCACTAGCGGGAGTGGGGAGACCCAGTACTTC,CASSPTSGSGETQYF
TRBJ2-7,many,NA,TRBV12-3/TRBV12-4,TGTGCCAGCAGTCCCCCAGGGTACCGCTCCTACGAGCAGTACTTC,CASSPPGYRSYEQYF
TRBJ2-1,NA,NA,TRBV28,TGTGCCAGCAGCACGACACAGGGTTTCTCCTACAATGAGCAGTTCTTC,CASSTTQGFSYNEQFF
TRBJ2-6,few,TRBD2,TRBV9,TGTGCCAGCAGCGTAGTAGAAACCGCGGGAGGTGGAGTCTCTGGGGCCAACGTCCTGACTTTC,CASSVVETAGGGVSGANVLTF
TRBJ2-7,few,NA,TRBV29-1,TGCAGCGTTGTTTCCCCCTCCTACGAGCAGTACTTC,CSVVSPSYEQYF
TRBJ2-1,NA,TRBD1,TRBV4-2,TGTGCCAGCAGCCCAGGACACGGGACAGGGATCGATGAGCAGTTCTTC,CASSPGHGTGIDEQFF
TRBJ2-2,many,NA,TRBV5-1,TGCGCCAGCAGCTTGCTCGAAATCCGCACCGGGGAGCTGTTTTTT,CASSLLEIRTGELFF
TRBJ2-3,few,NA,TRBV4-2,TGTGCCAGCAGCCAAGTCAACCCCCCGGCCACCGTCACAGATACGCAGTATTTT,CASSQVNPPATVTDTQYF
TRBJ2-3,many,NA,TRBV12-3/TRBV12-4,TGTGCCAGCAGTTTTCGGCGGGGCGCAGATACGCAGTATTTT,CASSFRRGADTQYF
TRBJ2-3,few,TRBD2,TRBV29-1,TGCAGCGTTGTCGGGCTAGCGGGAGGCGCGGGCACAGATACGCAGTATTTT,CSVVGLAGGAGTDTQYF
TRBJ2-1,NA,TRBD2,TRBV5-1,TGCGCCAGCAGTAACAGCGGGAGAACGGGGAATGAGCAGTTCTTC,CASSNSGRTGNEQFF
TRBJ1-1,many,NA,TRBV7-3,TGTGCCAGCAGCTTAGGACAGAGAGATGGTTTCACTGAAGCTTTCTTT,CASSLGQRDGFTEAFF
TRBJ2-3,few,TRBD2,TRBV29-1,TGCAGCGTCCGCCCCAGACTAGCCGCCACCTGGCAGTATTTT,CSVRPRLAATWQYF
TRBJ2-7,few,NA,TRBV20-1,TGCAGTGCTAGAGAACTGGGGACTTCCTACGAGCAGTACTTC,CSARELGTSYEQYF
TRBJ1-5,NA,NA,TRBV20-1,TGCCCAAATACCGGGACGGAGGTCGGGTATAGCAATCAGCCCCAGCATTTT,CPNTGTEVGYSNQPQHF
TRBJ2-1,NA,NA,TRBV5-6,TGTGCCAGCAGCTGGGCGGGAAAATTCTACAATGAGCAGTTCTTC,CASSWAGKFYNEQFF
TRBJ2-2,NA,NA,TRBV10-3,TGTGCCATCAGGGGGCAAATCGGGGAGCTGTTTTTT,CAIRGQIGELFF
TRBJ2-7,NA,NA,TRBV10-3,TGTGCCATCAGTGAGTCGGTGGGTGTTTCCTACGAGCAGTACTTC,CAISESVGVSYEQYF
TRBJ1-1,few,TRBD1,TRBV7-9,TGTGCCAGCAGCTTACTAGAACCCGACAGGGAGAACACTGAAGCTTTCTTT,CASSLLEPDRENTEAFF
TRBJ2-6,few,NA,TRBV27,TGTGCCAGCAGTTTATGGGGTGGGGCCAACGTCCTGACTTTC,CASSLWGGANVLTF
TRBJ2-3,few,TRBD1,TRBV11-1,TGTGCCAGCAGCACAGCCCAGGTGACAGGGGAAGGCACAGATACGCAGTATTTT,CASSTAQVTGEGTDTQYF
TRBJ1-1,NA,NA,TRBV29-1,TGCAGCGTTGCCCGCCAAGGGCGAGAAGCTTTCTTT,CSVARQGREAFF
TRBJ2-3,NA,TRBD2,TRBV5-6,TGTGCCAGCAGACACGCCGGGGGGTCCGCGGATACGCAGTATTTT,CASRHAGGSADTQYF
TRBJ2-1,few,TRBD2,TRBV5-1,TGCGCCAGCACCCAGACTAGCGGAGGCCTCTACAATGAGCAGTTCTTC,CASTQTSGGLYNEQFF
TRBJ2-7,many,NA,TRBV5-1,TGCGCCAGCACTAGGTACTACGAGCAGTACTTC,CASTRYYEQYF
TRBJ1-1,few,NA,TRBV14,TGTGCCAGCAGCCAAGATAAGGGCCAGGGCTCGAACACTGAAGCTTTCTTT,CASSQDKGQGSNTEAFF
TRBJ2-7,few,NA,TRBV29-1,TGCAGCGTTGACGAGACAGGCACCTACGAGCAGTACTTC,CSVDETGTYEQYF
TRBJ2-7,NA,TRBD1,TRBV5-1,TGCGCCAGCAGCTTGGCGGGACAGGTATACGAGCAGTACTTC,CASSLAGQVYEQYF
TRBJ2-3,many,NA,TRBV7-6,TGTGCCAGCAGGGCCTGGACAGCTAGCACAGATACGCAGTATTTT,CASRAWTASTDTQYF
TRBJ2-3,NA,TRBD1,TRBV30,TGTGCCTGGAGTCACGACAGGGGAGGTGCAGATACGCAGTATTTT,CAWSHDRGGADTQYF
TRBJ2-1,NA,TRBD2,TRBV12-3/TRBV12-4,TGTGCCAGCAGTTTCAGCGGGGGCCCGGGCAATGAGCAGTTCTTC,CASSFSGGPGNEQFF
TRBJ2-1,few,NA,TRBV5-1,TGCGCCAGCAGCCCGGGCGGGGGACAAACCAATGAGCAGTTCTTC,CASSPGGGQTNEQFF
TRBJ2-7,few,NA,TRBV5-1,TGCGCCAGCAGCTTGGCCCCAGTTGCCCAATACGAGCAGTACTTC,CASSLAPVAQYEQYF
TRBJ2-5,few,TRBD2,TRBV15,TGTGCCACCAGCAGAGGATCCCAAGCGGGAGGAGAGACCCAGTACTTC,CATSRGSQAGGETQYF
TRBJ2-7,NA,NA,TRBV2,TGTGCCAGCAGTGGGAGCGCCCCAACCTACGAGCAGTACTTC,CASSGSAPTYEQYF